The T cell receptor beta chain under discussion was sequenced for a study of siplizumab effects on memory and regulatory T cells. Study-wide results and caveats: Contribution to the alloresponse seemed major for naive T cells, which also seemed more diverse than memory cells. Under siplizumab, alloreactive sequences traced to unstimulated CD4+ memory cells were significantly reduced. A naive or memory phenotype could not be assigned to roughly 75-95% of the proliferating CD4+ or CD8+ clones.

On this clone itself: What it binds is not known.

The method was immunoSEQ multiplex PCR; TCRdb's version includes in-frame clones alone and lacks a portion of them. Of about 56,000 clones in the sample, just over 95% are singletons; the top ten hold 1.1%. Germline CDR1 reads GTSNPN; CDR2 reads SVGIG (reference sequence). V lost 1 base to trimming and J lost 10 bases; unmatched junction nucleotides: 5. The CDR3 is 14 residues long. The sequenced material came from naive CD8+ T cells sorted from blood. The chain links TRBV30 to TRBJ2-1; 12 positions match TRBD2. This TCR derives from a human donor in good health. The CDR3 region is CAWSESLAGGEQFF. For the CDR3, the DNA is TGTGCCTGGAGTGAAAGCCTAGCGGGAGGGGAGCAGTTCTTC.